Listed below are T cell receptor beta chains from one sample, sequenced in a study of CD8 T cells in Susac syndrome. One entry per CDR3 protein, called by TCRdb with MiXCR from the immunoSEQ multiplex PCR reads. The sample gives approximately 94,000 distinct CDR3 sequences, about 95% of which show up once; 0.3% is in the top ten. Input material: CD8+ T cells from PBMCs. The receptor source for this set is a human donor with Susac syndrome. Each CDR3 is given with its conserved first and last residue. Each record gives: clone size, J gene, D gene, V gene, CDR3 protein, CDR3 DNA. D genes are given only for firm matches. A clone size is listed for some rows: how often the clone was seen (once, few, many), or a class if it is expanded.

once TRBJ1-1 - TRBV15 CATSRDRSTEAFF TGTGCCACCAGCAGAGATCGGAGCACTGAAGCTTTCTTT
- TRBJ2-1 - TRBV7-3 CASSPADYNEQFF TGTGCCAGCAGCCCAGCGGACTACAATGAGCAGTTCTTC
- TRBJ2-6 TRBD1 TRBV3-1 CASTTGEAGANVLTF TGTGCCAGCACGACAGGGGAGGCTGGGGCCAACGTCCTGACTTTC
- TRBJ2-2 TRBD1 TRBV25-1 CASRETGFTGELFF TGTGCCAGCAGAGAGACAGGGTTCACCGGGGAGCTGTTTTTT
- TRBJ1-2 - TRBV5-6 CASSKGQWNTF TGTGCCAGCAGCAAGGGGCAGTGGAACACCTTC
- TRBJ2-1 - TRBV28 CASSLSLGDEQFF TGTGCCAGCAGTTTAAGTTTGGGCGATGAGCAGTTCTTC
- TRBJ2-1 - TRBV12-3/TRBV12-4 CASSLGGNGEQFF TGTGCCAGCAGTTTGGGTGGGAATGGAGAGCAGTTCTTC
- TRBJ2-1 - TRBV29-1 CSVDLGTNLSEQFF TGCAGCGTTGATCTAGGGACAAACCTGAGTGAGCAGTTCTTC
- TRBJ1-1 - TRBV4-1 CASSPSDEQNTEAFF TGCGCCAGCAGCCCCTCAGATGAGCAGAACACTGAAGCTTTCTTT
- TRBJ2-7 - TRBV4-1 CASSPEGLGEQYF TGCGCCAGCTCCCCAGAGGGGCTCGGAGAGCAGTACTTC
- TRBJ2-3 - TRBV29-1 CSAYEAQGSDTQYF TGCAGCGCCTACGAGGCCCAAGGATCAGATACGCAGTATTTT
once TRBJ2-7 TRBD2 TRBV2 CASSEGTSGRAYEQYF TGTGCCAGCAGTGAAGGGACTAGCGGGAGGGCCTACGAGCAGTACTTC
once TRBJ2-2 TRBD2 TRBV5-1 CASSLESGDTGELFF TGCGCCAGCAGCTTGGAAAGCGGGGACACCGGGGAGCTGTTTTTT
- TRBJ2-7 - TRBV5-4 CASSLAGGSEQYF TGTGCCAGCAGCCTGGCCGGGGGCTCCGAGCAGTACTTC
- TRBJ2-5 - TRBV2 CASRGRILQETQYF TGTGCCAGCAGGGGACGGATACTCCAAGAGACCCAGTACTTC
- TRBJ2-7 TRBD2 TRBV19 CASSTTSGAYEQYF TGTGCCAGTAGTACGACTAGCGGGGCTTACGAGCAGTACTTC
- TRBJ1-1 - TRBV29-1 CSVEGQGQAFF TGCAGCGTTGAGGGGCAGGGGCAAGCTTTCTTT
once TRBJ2-5 TRBD1 TRBV29-1 CSVRSGTAAQYF TGCAGCGTCCGATCCGGGACAGCGGCCCAGTACTTC
once TRBJ2-7 TRBD1 TRBV20-1 CSARDLRGTGNSEQYF TGCAGTGCTAGAGATCTGAGGGGGACAGGGAACAGCGAGCAGTACTTC
- TRBJ1-1 - TRBV7-8 CASSSAAFTEAFF TGTGCCAGCAGCTCCGCGGCGTTCACTGAAGCTTTCTTT
- TRBJ2-5 - TRBV7-7 CASSLGTHPETQYF TGTGCTAGCAGCTTGGGGACTCATCCGGAGACCCAGTACTTC
- TRBJ2-5 - TRBV28 CASSLQKGRETQYF TGTGCCAGCAGTTTACAGAAGGGTCGGGAGACCCAGTACTTC
- TRBJ1-4 - TRBV3-1 CASSHRGAEKLFF TGTGCCAGCAGCCATCGAGGGGCCGAAAAACTGTTTTTT
- TRBJ2-7 TRBD1 TRBV12-3/TRBV12-4 CASSFSQGAFEQYF TGTGCCAGCAGTTTTAGTCAGGGGGCCTTCGAGCAGTACTTC
- TRBJ2-7 - TRBV10-3 CAIAGQPTYEQYF TGTGCCATCGCAGGACAGCCTACCTACGAGCAGTACTTC
- TRBJ1-1 - TRBV29-1 CSVAGGQNTEAFF TGCAGCGTCGCCGGGGGACAGAACACTGAAGCTTTCTTT
- TRBJ2-6 - TRBV11-2 CASSLVWETGTQKSGANVLTF TGTGCCAGCAGCTTAGTGTGGGAGACCGGGACACAGAAGTCTGGGGCCAACGTCCTGACTTTC
- TRBJ2-5 - TRBV5-6 CASSPDGPPWETQYF TGTGCCAGCAGCCCGGACGGACCGCCCTGGGAGACCCAGTACTTC
- TRBJ2-3 - TRBV9 CASSVVSEGDTQYF TGTGCCAGCAGCGTAGTATCTGAGGGAGATACGCAGTATTTT
few TRBJ2-7 - TRBV10-3 CAISEGVSYYEQYF TGTGCCATCAGTGAGGGAGTCAGCTACTACGAGCAGTACTTC
- TRBJ1-2 - TRBV6-5 CASSYSQGGYTF TGTGCCAGCAGTTACTCACAGGGAGGCTACACCTTC
- TRBJ2-3 - TRBV13 CASSLNSGRHSSTDTQYF TGTGCCAGCAGCCTCAACTCGGGCAGACACAGTTCCACAGATACGCAGTATTTT
once TRBJ2-3 - TRBV12-3/TRBV12-4 CASSFRADTQYF TGTGCCAGCAGTTTTAGGGCAGATACGCAGTATTTT
- TRBJ1-5 - TRBV28 CASSDGNQPQHF TGTGCCAGCAGTGACGGGAATCAGCCCCAGCATTTT
- TRBJ1-2 TRBD1 TRBV9 CASSVGHRGEYHGYTF TGTGCCAGCAGCGTAGGCCACAGGGGTGAATACCATGGCTACACCTTC
once TRBJ2-7 - TRBV18 CASSQGSGYEQYF TGTGCCAGCTCACAGGGGTCGGGGTACGAGCAGTACTTC